A selection of T cell receptor beta chains follows, all from one sample in a study of regulatory T cells in long-lasting Graves disease. TCRdb reprocessed the multiplex PCR reads via MiXCR and lists one record per CDR3 protein. The sample holds some 370,000 distinct CDR3 sequences, 20% to 25% seen once. The sample was peripheral blood mononuclear cells (PBMCs), taken when the disease was refractory, from a patient treated with antithyroid drugs. All receptors derive from a woman in her forties with Graves disease. Each CDR3 is given with its conserved first and last residue. Each record gives: J gene, clone size, D gene, V gene, CDR3 DNA, CDR3 protein. A D gene is named only where the DNA matches it firmly. The size entry is marked missing in some rows and otherwise reads once, few, many or a size class.

TRBJ1-5,few,.,TRBV3-1,TGTGCCAGCAGCCAAAGAGGTCAGCCCCAGCATTTT,CASSQRGQPQHF
TRBJ2-7,many,.,TRBV6-1,TGTGCCAGCAGTAATGGACAGCCTCAGTACTTC,CASSNGQPQYF
TRBJ1-1,few,.,TRBV5-1,TGCGCCAGCAGCATTCACCGGGCACCAAACACTGAAGCTTTCTTT,CASSIHRAPNTEAFF
TRBJ1-6,many,.,TRBV6-4,TGTGCCAGCAGTTACTCGCGGCAGGGTGATTCACCCCTCCACTTT,CASSYSRQGDSPLHF
TRBJ2-2,.,.,TRBV10-2,TGCGCCAGCAGTGGGCTAGCGCCGAACACCGGGGAGCTGTTTTTT,CASSGLAPNTGELFF
TRBJ2-7,many,.,TRBV28,TGTGCCAGCAGTTCTGGGCTTGCCGGGGGTGACGAGCAGTACTTC,CASSSGLAGGDEQYF
TRBJ1-1,many,.,TRBV28,TGTGCCAGCAGCTTAGTACAGGGTGACACTGAAGCTTTCTTT,CASSLVQGDTEAFF
TRBJ2-7,many,TRBD2,TRBV20-1,TGCAGTGCACCCAGGAGTAGCGGGAGGTACGAGCAGTACTTC,CSAPRSSGRYEQYF
TRBJ2-1,many,TRBD2,TRBV28,TGTGCCAGCAGTTCTACGGGACTAGCGGTTGAGCAGTTCTTC,CASSSTGLAVEQFF
TRBJ1-2,many,TRBD1,TRBV19,TGTGCCAGTAACACCGACAGGGCCGGAAGCTACACCTTC,CASNTDRAGSYTF
TRBJ2-7,few,TRBD1,TRBV9,TGTGCCAGCAGCGTAGGGGGGACAGGGGGCGAGCAGTACTTC,CASSVGGTGGEQYF
TRBJ2-1,few,.,TRBV28,TGTGCCAGCAGCTCCCGGACAGCTGGGTTCTTC,CASSSRTAGFF
TRBJ2-5,many,.,TRBV15,TGTGCCACCAGCAGAGTGGGGCGCCAAGAGACCCAGTACTTC,CATSRVGRQETQYF
TRBJ1-5,.,.,TRBV11-2,TGTGCCAGCAGCCTAGGGGGGGCCGGGCAGCCCCAGCATTTT,CASSLGGAGQPQHF
TRBJ2-1,.,.,TRBV29-1,TGCACGGCCAGAGGGGATCGGCACAATGAGCAGTTCTTC,CTARGDRHNEQFF
TRBJ2-7,many,.,TRBV12-3/TRBV12-4,TGTGCCAGCAGTCCTTATCGGGACGTCGAGCAGTACTTC,CASSPYRDVEQYF
TRBJ1-1,few,.,TRBV14,TGTGCCAGCAGCCCCGGGCCCTACACTGAAGCTTTCTTT,CASSPGPYTEAFF
TRBJ1-1,many,.,TRBV7-9,TGTGCCAGCAGCTTAGCGGGGACACACACTGAAGCTTTCTTT,CASSLAGTHTEAFF
TRBJ2-7,.,TRBD1,TRBV20-1,TGCAGTGCTAGTAGGCCCCAGGACAGGGGGTCTGACGAGCAGTACTTC,CSASRPQDRGSDEQYF
TRBJ1-5,many,.,TRBV20-1,TGCAGTGCTCCTGGCCCGGGACTTTGGAATCAGCCCCAGCATTTT,CSAPGPGLWNQPQHF
TRBJ2-7,many,.,TRBV28,TGTGCCAGCAGTTTAATATTTGGACCTTTTAAGATCTCCTACGAGCAGTACTTC,CASSLIFGPFKISYEQYF